The rows below give T cell receptor beta chains drawn from one sample of a study of blood T cell repertoires in COVID-19. Method: immunoSEQ multiplex PCR; TCRdb's copy keeps in-frame clones and lacks some. In the table there are more than 90,000 clones, roughly 86% of which are singletons. Sequencing input: peripheral blood. Receptor source: a man aged 35 to 55 with acute or convalescent COVID-19. Each CDR3 is given with its conserved first and last residue. Fields, in order: V gene, J gene, clone size, D gene, CDR3 protein, CDR3 DNA. The D gene is left open where the match is weak. The listing skips clone size in some rows; elsewhere it reads once, few, many or a size class.

TRBV19,TRBJ1-4,NA,NA,CASSIGPGSEKLFF,TGTGCCAGTAGTATAGGGCCAGGATCGGAAAAACTGTTTTTT
TRBV27,TRBJ2-7,NA,NA,CASSVTSLNEQYF,TGTGCCAGCAGTGTCACTAGCCTGAACGAGCAGTACTTC
TRBV19,TRBJ1-1,NA,NA,CASSQAGAEAFF,TGTGCCAGTAGCCAGGCGGGGGCTGAAGCTTTCTTT
TRBV19,TRBJ1-3,NA,NA,CASSMGASGNTIYF,TGTGCCAGTAGTATGGGGGCGAGTGGAAACACCATATATTTT
TRBV30,TRBJ1-3,NA,NA,CAGTDRTGNTIYF,TGTGCCGGAACCGACAGGACTGGAAACACCATATATTTT
TRBV30,TRBJ2-5,few,NA,CAWSVGEETQYF,TGTGCCTGGAGTGTCGGGGAGGAGACCCAGTACTTC
TRBV19,TRBJ1-2,once,NA,CASSAVRPRFGYTF,TGTGCCAGTAGTGCGGTGAGGCCTCGGTTTGGCTACACCTTC
TRBV6-6,TRBJ1-2,NA,TRBD1,CASNRDRGGYTF,TGTGCCAGCAATCGGGACAGGGGCGGCTACACCTTC
TRBV5-4,TRBJ2-1,NA,NA,CASSLRGGDEQFF,TGTGCCAGCAGCTTGAGAGGGGGGGATGAGCAGTTCTTC
TRBV5-1,TRBJ2-3,once,TRBD1,CASSLARTGVTDTQYF,TGCGCCAGCAGCTTGGCCCGGACAGGGGTCACAGATACGCAGTATTTT
TRBV15,TRBJ1-5,NA,NA,CATSRDRGSGQPQHF,TGTGCCACCAGCAGAGATCGGGGGTCGGGTCAGCCCCAGCATTTT
TRBV19,TRBJ1-2,NA,TRBD1,CASSSGQGASYGYTF,TGTGCCAGTAGTTCTGGACAGGGGGCTAGCTATGGCTACACCTTC
TRBV5-6,TRBJ2-5,NA,NA,CASSGRGAEETQYF,TGTGCCAGCAGCGGCCGGGGGGCTGAGGAGACCCAGTACTTC